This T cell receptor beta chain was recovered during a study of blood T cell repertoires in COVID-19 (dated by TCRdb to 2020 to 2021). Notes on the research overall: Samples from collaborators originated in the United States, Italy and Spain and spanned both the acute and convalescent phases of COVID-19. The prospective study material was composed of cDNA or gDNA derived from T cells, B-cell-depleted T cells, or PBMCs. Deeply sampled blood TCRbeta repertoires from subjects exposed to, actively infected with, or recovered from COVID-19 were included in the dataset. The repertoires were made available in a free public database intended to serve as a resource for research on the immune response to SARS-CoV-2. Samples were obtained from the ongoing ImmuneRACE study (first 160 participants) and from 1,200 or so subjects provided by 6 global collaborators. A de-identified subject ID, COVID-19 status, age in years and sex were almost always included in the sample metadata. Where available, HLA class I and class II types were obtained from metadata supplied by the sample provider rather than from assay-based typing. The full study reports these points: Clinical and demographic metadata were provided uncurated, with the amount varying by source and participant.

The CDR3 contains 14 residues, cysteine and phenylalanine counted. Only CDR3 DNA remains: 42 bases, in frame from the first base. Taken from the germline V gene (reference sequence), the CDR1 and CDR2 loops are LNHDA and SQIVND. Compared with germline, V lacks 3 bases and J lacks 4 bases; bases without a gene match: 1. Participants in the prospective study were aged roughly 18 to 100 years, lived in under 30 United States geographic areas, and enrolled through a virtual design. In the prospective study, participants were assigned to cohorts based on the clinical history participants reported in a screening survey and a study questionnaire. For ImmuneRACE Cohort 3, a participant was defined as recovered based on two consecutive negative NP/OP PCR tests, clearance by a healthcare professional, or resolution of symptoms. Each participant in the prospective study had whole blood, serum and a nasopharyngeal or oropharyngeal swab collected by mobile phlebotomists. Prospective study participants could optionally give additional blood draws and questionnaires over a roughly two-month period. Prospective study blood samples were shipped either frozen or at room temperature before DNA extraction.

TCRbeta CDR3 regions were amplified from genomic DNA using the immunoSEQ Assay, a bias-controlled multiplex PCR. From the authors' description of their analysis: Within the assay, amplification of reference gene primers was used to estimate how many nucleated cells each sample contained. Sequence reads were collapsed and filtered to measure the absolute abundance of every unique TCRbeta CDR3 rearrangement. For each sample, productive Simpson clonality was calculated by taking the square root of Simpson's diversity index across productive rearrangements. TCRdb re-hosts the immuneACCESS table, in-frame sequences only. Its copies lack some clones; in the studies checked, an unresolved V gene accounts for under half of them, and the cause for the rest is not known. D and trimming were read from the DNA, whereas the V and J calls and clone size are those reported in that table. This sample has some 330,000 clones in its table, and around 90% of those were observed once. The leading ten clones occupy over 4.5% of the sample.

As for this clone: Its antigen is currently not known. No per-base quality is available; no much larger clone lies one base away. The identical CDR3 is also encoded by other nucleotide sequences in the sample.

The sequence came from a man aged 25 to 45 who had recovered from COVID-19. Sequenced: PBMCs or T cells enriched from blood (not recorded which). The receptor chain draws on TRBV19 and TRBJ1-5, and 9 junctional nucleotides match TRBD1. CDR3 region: CASSIGQGNQPQHF. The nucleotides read TGTGCCAGTAGTATTGGACAGGGGAATCAGCCCCAGCATTTT.